This TCR beta chain was recovered during a study of blood T cell repertoires in COVID-19. Produced via immunoSEQ multiplex PCR; TCRdb's table is partial and in-frame only. The sample contains 150,000 to 200,000 clones, around 90% of which appear only once. CDR3 size: 18 residues. Germline V lookup: CDR1 MNHEY, CDR2 SVGEGT. The trim removed 5 bases at V and 2 bases at J, leaving 13 bases unmatched. The sequenced sample was peripheral blood. The chain carries TRBV6-2 or TRBV6-3 and TRBJ2-5, with TRBD2 identical over 11 bases. This receptor was obtained from a human donor in a cohort sampled during active COVID-19. The DNA of the CDR3 is TGTGCCAGCAGTGTTCGCCCCCCCGGGACTAGCGGTCAAGAGACCCAGTACTTC. Amino acid sequence: CASSVRPPGTSGQETQYF.